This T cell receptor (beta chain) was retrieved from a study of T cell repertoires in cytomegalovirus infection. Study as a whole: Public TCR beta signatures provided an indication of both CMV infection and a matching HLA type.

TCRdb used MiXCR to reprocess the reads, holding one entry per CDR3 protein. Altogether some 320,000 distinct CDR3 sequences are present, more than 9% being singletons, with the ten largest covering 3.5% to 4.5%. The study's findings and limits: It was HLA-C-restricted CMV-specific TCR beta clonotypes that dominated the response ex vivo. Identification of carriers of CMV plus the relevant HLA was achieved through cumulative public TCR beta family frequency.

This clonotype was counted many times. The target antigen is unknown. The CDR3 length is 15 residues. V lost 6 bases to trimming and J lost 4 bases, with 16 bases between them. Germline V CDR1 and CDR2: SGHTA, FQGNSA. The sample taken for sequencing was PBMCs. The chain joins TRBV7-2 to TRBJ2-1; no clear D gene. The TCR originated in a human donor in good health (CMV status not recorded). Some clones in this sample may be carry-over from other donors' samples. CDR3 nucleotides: TGTGCCAGCAGTACCTCGGGCGGAGCGTACAATGAGCAGTTCTTC. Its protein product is CASSTSGGAYNEQFF.